Each of the 18 T cell receptor beta chains below was sequenced from the same sample in a study of early T cells in non-severe SARS-CoV-2 infection (dated by TCRdb to 2020 to 2023). Library method: 5' RACE. These reads were obtained on a NextSeq 500. TCRdb trimmed public reads at Q25 via fastp, called clones via MiXCR and kept in-frame beta chains. Rows are unified per CDR3 protein, each entry keeping the most common DNA and genes. Within this sample are roughly 60,000 distinct CDR3 sequences, with under 10% of them counted one time only. The ten largest clonotypes hold 3% to 4% of the sample. Material for sequencing was whole blood. The receptors stem from an adult who was a healthcare worker with PCR-confirmed SARS-CoV-2 infection or an uninfected control (not recorded which).

In this sample, this clonotype turned up a few times. The V and J genes are TRBV7-8 and TRBJ1-5; TRBD1 agrees at 8 bases. Germline values: CDR1 SGHVS, CDR2 FQNEAQ. The CDR3 loop spans 17 amino acids. V gave up 4 bases and J gave up 1 base; unmatched junction bases: 9. CDR3 amino acids: CASSWEQGARSNQPQHF. The CDR3 DNA follows: TGTGCCAGCAGCTGGGAGCAGGGGGCGAGAAGCAATCAGCCCCAGCATTTT.

There are many counts of this clonotype. This chain uses TRBV2 with TRBJ2-7; D is possibly TRBD1 or TRBD2 (5 bases each). V gave up 2 bases and J gave up 6 bases, with 20 bases separating them. Germline-derived CDR1 and CDR2 are SNHLY and FYNNEI. The CDR3 is made up of 16 amino acids. The CDR3 DNA sequence: TGTGCCAGCAGTGAACGGGTGGCAGGGAGATCGGTCGAGCAGTACTTC. Encoded protein: CASSERVAGRSVEQYF. Variable domain in full (rest from reference TRBV2 and TRBJ2-7): EPEVTQTPSHQVTQMGQEVILRCVPISNHLYFYWYRQILGQKVEFLVSFYNNEISEKSEIFDDQFSVERPDGSNFTLKIRSTKLEDSAMYFCASSERVAGRSVEQYFGPGTRLTVT.

This clonotype was found many times. The rearrangement joins TRBV5-1 to TRBJ2-7; the match to TRBD2 covers 10 bases. Germline lookup yields CDR1 SGHRS and CDR2 YFSETQ. With 8 bases clipped from V and 0 bases from J, the junction kept 5 bases outside the gene matches. CDR3 length: 14 amino acids. CDR3 sequence reads: CASKTSGDSYEQYF. The CDR3 DNA sequence: TGCGCCAGTAAAACTAGCGGGGACTCCTACGAGCAGTACTTC.

There are many counts of this clonotype. This chain links TRBV20-1 with TRBJ2-7; 14 nucleotides line up with TRBD2. Germline trimming cut 6 bases from V and 4 bases from J; bases unmatched to any gene: 14. Germline V lookup: CDR1 DFQATT, CDR2 SNEGSKA (reference sequence). The CDR3 runs 17 residues. CDR3 in amino acids: CSAPMSGLAGEGYEQYF. The CDR3 nucleotides are TGCAGTGCGCCAATGTCGGGACTAGCGGGAGAGGGGTACGAGCAGTACTTC.

This clonotype was detected only a few times. The chain recombines TRBV7-8 with TRBJ2-7; 10 bases match TRBD1. CDR1 SGHVS and CDR2 FQNEAQ come from the germline V gene. This CDR3 has 16 residues. V was clipped by 5 bases and J by 2 bases; unmatched bases: 9. The CDR3 coding sequence is TGTGCCAGCAGCCGCGGACAGGGGGGGAGGGCCTACGAGCAGTACTTC. Encoded protein: CASSRGQGGRAYEQYF.

In this sample, this clonotype turned up a few times. This rearrangement joins TRBV30 to TRBJ2-1; TRBD1 or TRBD2 may be the D gene (6 bases each). The germline V gene encodes CDR1 GTSNPN and CDR2 SVGIG (reference sequence). This CDR3 spans 12 amino acids. Between the trimmed V and J ends, which lost 5 bases and 9 bases, there was a span of 14 bases. The CDR3 protein is CAWGLGGGEQFF. DNA of the CDR3: TGTGCCTGGGGCCTAGGAGGGGGTGAGCAGTTCTTC.

This clonotype was recorded many times. The chain recombines TRBV29-1 with TRBJ2-6; no clear D gene. Germline values: CDR1 SQVTM, CDR2 ANQGSEA. This CDR3 comprises 13 residues. V dropped 4 bases and J dropped 0 bases, with 4 bases sitting between them. CDR3 coding DNA: TGCAGCGTTGGCCTCTCTGGGGCCAACGTCCTGACTTTC. Its protein is CSVGLSGANVLTF.

This clonotype was seen at least ten times. This rearrangement joins TRBV6-1 to TRBJ1-1; 10 positions agree with TRBD1. Per germline, CDR1 MNHNS and CDR2 SASEGT. This CDR3 spans 15 amino acids. V lost 7 bases to trimming and J lost 4 bases; unmatched junction nucleotides: 9. CDR3 region: CASTPGQGLRTEAFF. The CDR3 bases are TGTGCCAGCACCCCGGGACAGGGGTTGCGCACTGAAGCTTTCTTT.

This clonotype has at least ten counts. This rearrangement joins TRBV28 to TRBJ1-4; D gene uncertain. The germline V and J ends were trimmed by 1 base and 6 bases, with 3 bases remaining between them. This CDR3 is 12 amino acids long. CDR1 MDHEN and CDR2 SYDVKM come from the germline V gene. Here the CDR3 DNA reads TGTGCCAGCAGTTTATTAGATGAAAAACTGTTTTTT. Translating gives CASSLLDEKLFF.

This clonotype was counted ten times or more. The rearrangement links TRBV5-6 to TRBJ1-4; TRBD1 aligns across 7 bases. The ends lost 0 bases at V and 5 bases at J; junction bases unmatched: 4. CDR3 length: 15 residues. CDR1 is SGHDT and CDR2 is YYEEEE in the germline V gene. The DNA for the CDR3 is TGTGCCAGCAGCTTGGCGGGGGGACAGAATGAAAAACTGTTTTTT. It yields the protein CASSLAGGQNEKLFF.

Ten or more counts support this clonotype. The rearrangement links TRBV6-5 to TRBJ2-3, with a possible D match to TRBD2 (6 bases). Germline lookup yields CDR1 MNHEY and CDR2 SVGAGI. The CDR3 totals 17 residues. Trimming took off 4 bases at V and 0 bases at J, with 17 bases between the two ends. In DNA, the CDR3 is TGTGCCAGCAGTTCCGGGAGTAGCGCGACTAGCACAGATACGCAGTATTTT. Protein: CASSSGSSATSTDTQYF.

This chain uses TRBV5-6 with TRBJ1-3, with TRBD1 matching over 10 bases. This CDR3 comprises 17 residues. Trimming cost V 0 bases and J 2 bases; bases outside gene matches: 5. Germline values: CDR1 SGHDT, CDR2 YYEEEE. The CDR3 DNA sequence: TGTGCCAGCAGCTTGGACCGGGACAGGGGCGCTGGAAACACCATATATTTT. This encodes CASSLDRDRGAGNTIYF.

Many counts were recorded for this clonotype. V usage is TRBV12-3 or TRBV12-4 and J usage is TRBJ2-7; TRBD2 is a possible D gene (5 bases). V dropped 6 bases and J dropped 3 bases, with 12 bases sitting between them. The CDR3 length is 13 residues. The CDR3 region is CASSGPGNYEQYF. For the CDR3, the DNA is TGTGCCAGCAGCGGACCCGGGAACTACGAGCAGTACTTC.

J is TRBJ2-7 and V is TRBV5-1; no definite D call. Deletions cut 5 bases from V and 2 bases from J, with 11 bases between. The germline CDR1 and CDR2 sequences are SGHRS and YFSETQ. The CDR3 loop spans 13 amino acids. The CDR3 bases are TGCGCCAGCAGTCTGACAAGTACCTACGAGCAGTACTTC. Its protein is CASSLTSTYEQYF. The whole variable domain, filled in from reference TRBV5-1 and TRBJ2-7, reads KAGVTQTPRYLIKTRGQQVTLSCSPISGHRSVSWYQQTPGQGLQFLFEYFSETQRNKGNFPGRFSGRQFSNSRSEMNVSTLELGDSALYLCASSLTSTYEQYFGPGTRLTVT.

There are many counts of this clonotype. The chain is built from TRBV7-3 and TRBJ2-5; D remains ambiguous. Germline V gene lookup returns CDR1 SGHTA and CDR2 FQGTGA. The V gene lost 0 bases and the J gene lost 4 bases, with 6 bases spanning the gap. This CDR3 spans 13 amino acids. The CDR3 spells CASSLTLGETQYF. In nucleotides, the CDR3 is TGTGCCAGCAGCTTAACGTTGGGAGAGACCCAGTACTTC.

This clonotype was recorded many times. The V and J genes are TRBV7-6 and TRBJ1-1; no clear D. This CDR3 region has 16 residues. V lost 1 base and J 4 bases, leaving 16 bases between the germline ends. Germline CDR1 is SGHVS and CDR2 is FNYEAQ. CDR3 in amino acids: CASSLGGGVPATEAFF. The CDR3 nucleotides read TGTGCCAGCAGCTTAGGGGGTGGGGTTCCGGCCACTGAAGCTTTCTTT. Full variable domain (outside the CDR3, taken from reference TRBV7-6 and TRBJ1-1): GAGVSQSPRYKVTKRGQDVALRCDPISGHVSLYWYRQALGQGPEFLTYFNYEAQQDKSGLPNDRFSAERPEGSISTLTIQRTEQRDSAMYRCASSLGGGVPATEAFFGQGTRLTVV.

This clonotype was seen only a few times. This chain connects TRBV25-1 to TRBJ2-5, with TRBD1 matching 9 bases. J gave up 3 bases and V 6 bases, and 8 bases lay outside the gene matches. In germline, CDR1 is MGHDK, CDR2 SYGVNS. CDR3 size: 15 residues. CDR3 sequence (DNA): TGTGCCAGCAGAGCCGGGACAGGGTATGAAGAGACCCAGTACTTC. Its protein product is CASRAGTGYEETQYF.

This clonotype was picked up a small number of times. The rearrangement joins TRBV24-1 to TRBJ2-2; D is unresolved. V lost 4 bases and J lost 3, with 17 bases in between. CDR3 length equals 17 residues. Germline lookup yields CDR1 KGHDR and CDR2 SFDVKD. CDR3 residues: CATSDPLMAGDTGELFF. In nucleotides, the CDR3 is TGTGCCACCAGTGACCCCTTAATGGCAGGCGACACCGGGGAGCTGTTTTTT.